A single sample gave rise to the 8 T cell receptor beta chains below, sequenced in a study of radiation and T cells in renal cell carcinoma. Time point meaning: baseline pretreatment blood. The treatment was: 15 Gy SBRT to primary tumor, nephrectomy 4 weeks later. Assay: immunoSEQ multiplex PCR; the TCRdb copy retains only in-frame clones and omits some. The sample holds some 150,000 clones; about 88% are singletons and the top ten take approximately 12%. Specimen: blood, collected from a patient whose treatment included radiotherapy and nephrectomy. These receptors were taken from a woman in her 50s with renal cell carcinoma.

This sequence joins TRBV4-3 and TRBJ1-4; a possible D gene is TRBD1 (5 bases). The V and J ends lost 1 base and 8 bases respectively, with 11 bases between them. From germline, CDR1 is LGHNA and CDR2 YSLEER. The CDR3 totals 14 residues. CDR3 amino acids: CASSQGQGGEKLFF. The CDR3, as DNA: TGCGCCAGCAGCCAAGGCCAGGGAGGGGAAAAACTGTTTTTT.

V is TRBV5-6 and J is TRBJ1-2; D not certain. This CDR3 spans 17 amino acids. Germline V gene data show CDR1 as SGHDT and CDR2 as YYEEEE. V was pared by 6 bases and J by 0 bases, with 21 bases between. The CDR3, as DNA: TGTGCCAGCACCTCCATTATCCTCCGGGGAACTAACTATGGCTACACCTTC. Residues: CASTSIILRGTNYGYTF.

V usage is TRBV6-4 and J usage is TRBJ1-4, with D unresolved. The CDR3 spans 13 residues. Germline V gene data show CDR1 as MRHNA and CDR2 as SNTAGT. V dropped 10 bases and J dropped 4 bases, with 13 bases sitting between them. The CDR3: CANTETFNEKLFF. For the CDR3, the DNA is TGTGCCAATACGGAGACCTTTAATGAAAAACTGTTTTTT.

The chain links TRBV5-5 to TRBJ1-2; 9 bases agree with TRBD1. The CDR3 has 15 amino acids. The ends lost 4 bases at V and 4 bases at J; junction bases unmatched: 8. The germline V gene has CDR1 SGHKS and CDR2 YYEKEE (reference sequence). The CDR3 is CASSQGQGGSYGYTF. DNA of the CDR3: TGTGCCAGCAGCCAGGGACAGGGAGGGAGCTATGGCTACACCTTC.

As DNA, the CDR3 is TGTGCCAGCAGCTTACAGGGGGGTGAGCAGTTCTTC. Its protein is CASSLQGGEQFF. The chain is built from TRBV5-5 and TRBJ2-1; 8 nucleotides agree with TRBD1. CDR1 and CDR2 (germline): SGHKS, YYEKEE (reference sequence). The CDR3 has 12 residues. J gave up 9 bases and V 2 bases, and 1 base lay outside the gene matches.

The rearrangement uses TRBV29-1 and TRBJ2-5, with 7 bases matching TRBD2. The V gene's germline CDR1 is SQVTM and CDR2 ANQGSEA. The CDR3 sequence is 15 residues long. The ends lost 6 bases at V and 2 bases at J; junction bases unmatched: 12. This chain's CDR3 is CSVEPASGAQETQYF. In DNA, the CDR3 is TGCAGCGTGGAACCGGCTAGCGGCGCACAAGAGACCCAGTACTTC.

The rearrangement joins TRBV5-1 to TRBJ2-7; D possibly corresponds to TRBD2 (6 bases). Germline CDR1 SGHRS, CDR2 YFSETQ. This CDR3 has 12 residues. V lost 8 bases to trimming and J lost 7 bases, with 16 bases between them. This CDR3 reads CASGTPGGEQYF. In nucleotides, the CDR3 is TGCGCCAGTGGGACTCCTGGCGGAGAGCAGTACTTC.

V is TRBV9 and J is TRBJ1-2; tentatively, D is TRBD1 (5 bases). Germline CDR1 SGDLS, CDR2 YYNGEE. There are 15 residues in the CDR3. Trimming took 3 bases from V and 2 from J, leaving 14 bases between them. The CDR3 DNA reads as TGTGCCAGCAGCGCTGACTCCGGGACGAACTATGGCTACACCTTC. This sequence encodes CASSADSGTNYGYTF.